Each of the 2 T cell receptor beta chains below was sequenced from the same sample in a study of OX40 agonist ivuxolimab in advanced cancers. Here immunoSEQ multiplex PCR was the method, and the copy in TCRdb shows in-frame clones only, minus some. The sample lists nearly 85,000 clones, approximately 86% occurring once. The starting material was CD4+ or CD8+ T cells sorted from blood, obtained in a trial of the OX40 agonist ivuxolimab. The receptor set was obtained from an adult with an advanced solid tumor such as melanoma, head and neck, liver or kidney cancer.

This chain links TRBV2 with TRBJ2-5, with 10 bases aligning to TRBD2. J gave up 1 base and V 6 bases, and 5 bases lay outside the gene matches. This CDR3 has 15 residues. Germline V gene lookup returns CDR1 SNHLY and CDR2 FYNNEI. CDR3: CASRGSGGPQETQYF. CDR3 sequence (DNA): TGTGCCAGCAGAGGTAGCGGGGGGCCCCAAGAGACCCAGTACTTC.

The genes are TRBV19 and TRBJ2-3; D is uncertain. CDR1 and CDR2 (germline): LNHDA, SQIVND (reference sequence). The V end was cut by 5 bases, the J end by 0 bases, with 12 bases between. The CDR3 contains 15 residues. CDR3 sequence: CASSAQFSSTDTQYF. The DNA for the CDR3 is TGTGCCAGTAGTGCTCAGTTCTCTAGCACAGATACGCAGTATTTT.